The source of this T cell receptor (beta chain) is a study of T cell repertoires in cytomegalovirus infection. TCRdb processed the reads anew with MiXCR; each CDR3 protein has one entry. The table lists 150,000 or so distinct CDR3 sequences, 5% to 6.5% of them singletons, with roughly 18% in the top ten. V dropped 2 bases and J dropped 0 bases, with 11 bases sitting between them. CDR3 length: 16 amino acids. Germline CDR1 SGHTA, CDR2 FQGNSA. General study findings and limits: In two of eight donors, the top clonotype was HLA-C-restricted CMV-specific.

Ten or more counts support this clonotype. No antigen is known for it. Sequences were obtained from PBMCs. This receptor was identified in a human donor in good health (CMV status not recorded). Some clones in this sample may be carry-over from other donors' samples. V gene TRBV7-2 combines with J gene TRBJ2-1, with no clear D. CDR3 loop: CASSLSLAGSYNEQFF. In DNA form, the CDR3 reads TGTGCCAGCAGCTTAAGCCTCGCAGGCTCCTACAATGAGCAGTTCTTC.